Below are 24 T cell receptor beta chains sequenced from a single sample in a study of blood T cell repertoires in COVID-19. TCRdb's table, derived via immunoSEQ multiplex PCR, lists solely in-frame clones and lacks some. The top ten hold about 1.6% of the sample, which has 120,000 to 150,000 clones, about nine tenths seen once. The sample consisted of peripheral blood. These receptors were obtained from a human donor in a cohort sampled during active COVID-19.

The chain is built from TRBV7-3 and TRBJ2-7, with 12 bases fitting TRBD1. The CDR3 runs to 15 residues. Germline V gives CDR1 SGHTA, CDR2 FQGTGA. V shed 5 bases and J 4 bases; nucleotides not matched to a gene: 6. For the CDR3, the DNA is TGTGCCAGCAGCCGGGGACAGGGGGCCTTTTACGAGCAGTACTTC. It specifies CASSRGQGAFYEQYF.

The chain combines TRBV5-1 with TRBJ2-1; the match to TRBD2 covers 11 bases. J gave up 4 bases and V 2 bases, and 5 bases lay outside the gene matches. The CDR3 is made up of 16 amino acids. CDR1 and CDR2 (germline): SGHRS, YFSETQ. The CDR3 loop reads CASSFVAGGTYNEQFF. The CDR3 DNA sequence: TGCGCCAGCAGCTTCGTAGCGGGGGGGACATACAATGAGCAGTTCTTC.

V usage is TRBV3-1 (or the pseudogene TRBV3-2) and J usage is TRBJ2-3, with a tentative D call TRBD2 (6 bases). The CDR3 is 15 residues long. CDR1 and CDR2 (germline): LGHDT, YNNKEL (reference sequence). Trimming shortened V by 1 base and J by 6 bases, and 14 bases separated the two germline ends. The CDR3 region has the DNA TGTGCCAGCAGCCAAGTTACGACGGGGAGGGATACGCAGTATTTT. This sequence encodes CASSQVTTGRDTQYF.

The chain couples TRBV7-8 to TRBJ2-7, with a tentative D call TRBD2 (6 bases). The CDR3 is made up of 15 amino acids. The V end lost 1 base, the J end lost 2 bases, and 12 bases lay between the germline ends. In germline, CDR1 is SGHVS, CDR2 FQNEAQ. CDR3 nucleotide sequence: TGTGCCAGCAGCTTAGGTGGAGGGAAGACCTACGAGCAGTACTTC. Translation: CASSLGGGKTYEQYF.

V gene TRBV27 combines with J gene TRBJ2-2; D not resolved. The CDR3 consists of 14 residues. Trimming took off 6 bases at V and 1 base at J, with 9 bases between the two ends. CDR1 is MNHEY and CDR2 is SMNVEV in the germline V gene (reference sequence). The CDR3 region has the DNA TGTGCCAGCAGGAGAGGAGTGAACACCGGGGAGCTGTTTTTT. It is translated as CASRRGVNTGELFF.

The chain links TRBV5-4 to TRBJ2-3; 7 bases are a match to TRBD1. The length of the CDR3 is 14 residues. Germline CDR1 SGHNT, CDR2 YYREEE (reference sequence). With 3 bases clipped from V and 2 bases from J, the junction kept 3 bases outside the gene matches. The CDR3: CASSSGTVTDTQYF. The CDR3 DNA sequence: TGTGCCAGCAGCTCCGGGACAGTCACAGATACGCAGTATTTT.

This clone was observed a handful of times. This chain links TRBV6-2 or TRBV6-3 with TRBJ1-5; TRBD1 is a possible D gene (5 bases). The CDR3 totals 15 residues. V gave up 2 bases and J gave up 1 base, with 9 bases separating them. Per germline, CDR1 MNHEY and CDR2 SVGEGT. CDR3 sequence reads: CASSYRGGSNQPQHF. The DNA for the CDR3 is TGTGCCAGCAGTTACAGGGGTGGGAGCAATCAGCCCCAGCATTTT.

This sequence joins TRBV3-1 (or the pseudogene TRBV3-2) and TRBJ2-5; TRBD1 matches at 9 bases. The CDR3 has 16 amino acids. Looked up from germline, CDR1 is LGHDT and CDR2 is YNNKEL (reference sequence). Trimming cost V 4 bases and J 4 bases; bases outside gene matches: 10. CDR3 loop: CASSRGNRGRGETQYF. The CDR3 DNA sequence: TGTGCCAGCAGCCGAGGGAACAGGGGGCGCGGAGAGACCCAGTACTTC.

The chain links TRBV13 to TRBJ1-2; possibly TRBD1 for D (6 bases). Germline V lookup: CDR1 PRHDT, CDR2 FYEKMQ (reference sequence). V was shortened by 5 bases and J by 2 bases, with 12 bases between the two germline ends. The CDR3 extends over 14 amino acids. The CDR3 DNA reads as TGTGCCAGCAGCCGGGACACGCTAAACTATGGCTACACCTTC. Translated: CASSRDTLNYGYTF.

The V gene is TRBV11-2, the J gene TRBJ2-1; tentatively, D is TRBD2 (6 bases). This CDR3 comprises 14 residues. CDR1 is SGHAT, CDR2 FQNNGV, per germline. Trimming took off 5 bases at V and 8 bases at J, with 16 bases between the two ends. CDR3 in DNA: TGTGCCAGCAGCCGCGCCGGGGGATGGGATGAGCAGTTCTTC. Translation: CASSRAGGWDEQFF.

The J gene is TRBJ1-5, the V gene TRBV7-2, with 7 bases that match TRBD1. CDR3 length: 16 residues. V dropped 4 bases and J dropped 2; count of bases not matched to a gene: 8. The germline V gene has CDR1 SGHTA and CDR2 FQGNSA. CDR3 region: CASSSRGAFGNQPQHF. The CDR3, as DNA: TGTGCCAGCAGCTCCAGGGGGGCGTTCGGCAATCAGCCCCAGCATTTT.

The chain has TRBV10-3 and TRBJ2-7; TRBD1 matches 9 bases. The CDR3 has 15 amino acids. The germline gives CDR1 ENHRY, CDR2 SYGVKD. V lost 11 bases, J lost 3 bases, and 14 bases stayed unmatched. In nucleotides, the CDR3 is TGTGCCGTCTCGAACGAAGACAGGGGGAACTACGAGCAGTACTTC. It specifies CAVSNEDRGNYEQYF.

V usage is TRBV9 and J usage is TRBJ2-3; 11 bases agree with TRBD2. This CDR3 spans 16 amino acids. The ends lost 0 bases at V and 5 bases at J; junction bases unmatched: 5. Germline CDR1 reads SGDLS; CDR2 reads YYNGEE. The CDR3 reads CASSVEGLAGGDTQYF. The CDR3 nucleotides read TGTGCCAGCAGCGTAGAAGGGCTAGCGGGGGGAGATACGCAGTATTTT.

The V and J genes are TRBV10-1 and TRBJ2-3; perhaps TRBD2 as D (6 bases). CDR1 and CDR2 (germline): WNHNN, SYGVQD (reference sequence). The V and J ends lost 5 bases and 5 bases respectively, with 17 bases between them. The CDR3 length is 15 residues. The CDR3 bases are TGCGCCAGCAGTCGCCGACTAGTCGGATTAGATACGCAGTATTTT. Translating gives CASSRRLVGLDTQYF.

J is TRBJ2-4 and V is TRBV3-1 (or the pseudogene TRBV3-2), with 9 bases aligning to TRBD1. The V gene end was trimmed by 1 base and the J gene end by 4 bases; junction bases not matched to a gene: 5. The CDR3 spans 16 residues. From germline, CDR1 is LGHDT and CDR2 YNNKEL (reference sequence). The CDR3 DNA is TGTGCCAGCAGCCAAGGACCGGGACAGGGTAAAAACATTCAGTACTTC. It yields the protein CASSQGPGQGKNIQYF.

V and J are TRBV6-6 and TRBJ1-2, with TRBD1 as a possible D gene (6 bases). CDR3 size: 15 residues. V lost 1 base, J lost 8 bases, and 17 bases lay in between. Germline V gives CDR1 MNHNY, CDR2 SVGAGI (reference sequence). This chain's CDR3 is CASSYYEGVRLGYTF. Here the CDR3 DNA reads TGTGCCAGCAGTTACTATGAGGGGGTTAGACTCGGCTACACCTTC.

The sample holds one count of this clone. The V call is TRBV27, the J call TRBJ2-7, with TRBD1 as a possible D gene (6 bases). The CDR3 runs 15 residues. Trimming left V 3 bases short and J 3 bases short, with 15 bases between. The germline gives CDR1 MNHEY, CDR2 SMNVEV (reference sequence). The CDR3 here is CASSLVWQGSYEQYF. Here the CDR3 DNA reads TGTGCCAGCAGTTTGGTCTGGCAGGGGAGCTACGAGCAGTACTTC.

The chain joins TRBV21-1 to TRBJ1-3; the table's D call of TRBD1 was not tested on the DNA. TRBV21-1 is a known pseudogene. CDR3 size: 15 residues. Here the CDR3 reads CASSNWYSSGNTIYF. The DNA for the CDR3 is TGTGCCAGCAGCAATTGGTACAGCTCTGGAAACACCATATATTTT.

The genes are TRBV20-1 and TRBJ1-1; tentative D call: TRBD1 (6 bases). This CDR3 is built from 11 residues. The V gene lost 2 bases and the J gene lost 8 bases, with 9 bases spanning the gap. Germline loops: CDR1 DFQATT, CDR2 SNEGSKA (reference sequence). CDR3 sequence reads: CSARRTEEAFF. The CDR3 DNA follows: TGCAGTGCTAGACGGACAGAGGAAGCTTTCTTT.

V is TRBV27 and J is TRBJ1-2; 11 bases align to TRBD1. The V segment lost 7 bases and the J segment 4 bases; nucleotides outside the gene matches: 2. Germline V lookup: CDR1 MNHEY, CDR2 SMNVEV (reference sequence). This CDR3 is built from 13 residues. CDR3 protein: CASIGQGAYGYTF. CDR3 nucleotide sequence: TGTGCCAGCATTGGACAGGGGGCCTATGGCTACACCTTC.

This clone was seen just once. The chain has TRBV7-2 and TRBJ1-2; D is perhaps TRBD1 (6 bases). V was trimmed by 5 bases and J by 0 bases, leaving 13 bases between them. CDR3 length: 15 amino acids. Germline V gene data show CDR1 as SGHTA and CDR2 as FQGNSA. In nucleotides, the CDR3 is TGTGCCAGCAGCCTTCAGGGGTTCACTAACTATGGCTACACCTTC. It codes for CASSLQGFTNYGYTF.

CDR3 protein: CASGFSMNTEAFF. As DNA, the CDR3 is TGTGCTAGTGGTTTTTCCATGAACACTGAAGCTTTCTTT. The chain recombines TRBV12-5 with TRBJ1-1, with D unclear. Germline V CDR1 and CDR2: LGHNT, FRNRAP. V shed 3 bases and J shed 0 bases, with 5 bases lying between them. The CDR3 totals 13 residues.

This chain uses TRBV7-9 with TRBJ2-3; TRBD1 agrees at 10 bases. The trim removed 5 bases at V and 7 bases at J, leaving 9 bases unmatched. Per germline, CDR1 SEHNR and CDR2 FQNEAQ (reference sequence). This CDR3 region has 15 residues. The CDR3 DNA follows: TGTGCCAGCAGCCTTAGGACAGGGGGTTTGAATACGCAGTATTTT. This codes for CASSLRTGGLNTQYF.

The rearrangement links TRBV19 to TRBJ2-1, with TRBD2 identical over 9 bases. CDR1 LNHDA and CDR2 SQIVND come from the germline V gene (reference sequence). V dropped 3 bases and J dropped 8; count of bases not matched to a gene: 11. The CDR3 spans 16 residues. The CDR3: CASSIWPAGGVDEQFF. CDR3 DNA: TGTGCCAGTAGTATTTGGCCAGCGGGGGGTGTGGATGAGCAGTTCTTC.